These T cell receptor beta chains were read from a single sample in a study of T-cell memory formation after mild COVID-19. TCRdb re-analysed the 5' RACE reads in MiXCR, keeping a single row per CDR3 protein. Of about 27,000 distinct CDR3 sequences listed, more than 15% are singletons. Material for sequencing was PBMCs or a T cell subset sorted from them (not recorded which). All receptors come from an adult who had mild COVID-19 (a few samples of this study predate the infection). Cell type and time point are not known. CDR3s include the opening cysteine and the closing phenylalanine or tryptophan. D genes are given only for firm matches. The size field is filled for only some rows; it gives once, few, many or a size class.

cdr3_nt: TGCGCCAGCAGCTTGGGGCAGGGCAATCAGAAAAACATTCAGTACTTC
cdr3_aa: CASSLGQGNQKNIQYF
d_call: .
clone_size: many
j_call: TRBJ2-4
v_call: TRBV5-1

cdr3_nt: TGCGCCAGCAGCACGGGCCCCCGGGTGGTGGTGGATCAAGAGACCCAGTACTTC
cdr3_aa: CASSTGPRVVVDQETQYF
d_call: .
clone_size: many
j_call: TRBJ2-5
v_call: TRBV5-1

cdr3_nt: TGCAGCGTTGCCCGGACGTTCGGGCGAAGCTCCTACAATGAGCAGTTCTTC
cdr3_aa: CSVARTFGRSSYNEQFF
d_call: .
clone_size: many
j_call: TRBJ2-1
v_call: TRBV29-1

cdr3_nt: TGTGCTAGTGGTTTGGTAATCTCTTTCGGGGAGCTGTTTTTT
cdr3_aa: CASGLVISFGELFF
d_call: .
clone_size: many
j_call: TRBJ2-2
v_call: TRBV12-5

cdr3_nt: TGTGCCAGCAGCTTGGGGGTGTTTCCTAGCACAGATACGCAGTATTTT
cdr3_aa: CASSLGVFPSTDTQYF
d_call: .
clone_size: many
j_call: TRBJ2-3
v_call: TRBV5-6

cdr3_nt: TGTGCCAGCAGTTTGACCTTGGGACGGGCAGCGAACTATGGCTACACCTTC
cdr3_aa: CASSLTLGRAANYGYTF
d_call: .
clone_size: .
j_call: TRBJ1-2
v_call: TRBV12-3/TRBV12-4

cdr3_nt: TGTGCCACCGCGGGCGCAGCAGGTCCCTACAATGAGCAGTTCTTC
cdr3_aa: CATAGAAGPYNEQFF
d_call: .
clone_size: many
j_call: TRBJ2-1
v_call: TRBV24-1

cdr3_nt: TGTGCCAGCTCACCACCTAACTACAATGAGCAGTTCTTC
cdr3_aa: CASSPPNYNEQFF
d_call: .
clone_size: many
j_call: TRBJ2-1
v_call: TRBV18

cdr3_nt: TGCGCCAGCAGCCAAGACCTCCTAGGGACAGGGCCCTTCCAAGAGACCCAGTACTTC
cdr3_aa: CASSQDLLGTGPFQETQYF
d_call: TRBD1
clone_size: .
j_call: TRBJ2-5
v_call: TRBV4-1

cdr3_nt: TGCAGTGCTAAGGGGAATGAGCAGTTCTTC
cdr3_aa: CSAKGNEQFF
d_call: .
clone_size: many
j_call: TRBJ2-1
v_call: TRBV20-1

cdr3_nt: TGTGCCAGCAGTCCGGGACAGGGAGACAATGAGCAGTTCTTC
cdr3_aa: CASSPGQGDNEQFF
d_call: TRBD1
clone_size: many
j_call: TRBJ2-1
v_call: TRBV7-9

cdr3_nt: TGTGCCAGCAGTGAAGAAGGCCGTAACACTGAAGCTTTCTTT
cdr3_aa: CASSEEGRNTEAFF
d_call: .
clone_size: many
j_call: TRBJ1-1
v_call: TRBV2

cdr3_nt: TGCAGCGGCTTGGTGACAGGGGGGGCAACCGGGGAGCTGTTTTTT
cdr3_aa: CSGLVTGGATGELFF
d_call: TRBD1
clone_size: .
j_call: TRBJ2-2
v_call: TRBV29-1

cdr3_nt: TGCAGTGCCATTTCCGGGAGAGATGAGCAGTTCTTC
cdr3_aa: CSAISGRDEQFF
d_call: .
clone_size: many
j_call: TRBJ2-1
v_call: TRBV20-1

cdr3_nt: TGTGCCAGCAGCCCCCTCTGGGTGAACACTGAAGCTTTCTTT
cdr3_aa: CASSPLWVNTEAFF
d_call: .
clone_size: .
j_call: TRBJ1-1
v_call: TRBV4-2

cdr3_nt: TGTGCCAGCAGCTCATATAGCGGGAGGGCCGAAGAGCAGTACTTC
cdr3_aa: CASSSYSGRAEEQYF
d_call: TRBD2
clone_size: many
j_call: TRBJ2-7
v_call: TRBV7-2

cdr3_nt: TGTGCCAGCAGCTTAGGCCCCGGGAAATACGAGCAGTACTTC
cdr3_aa: CASSLGPGKYEQYF
d_call: .
clone_size: many
j_call: TRBJ2-7
v_call: TRBV7-7

cdr3_nt: TGCGCCAGCAGCTCCCAACAGGAACAGTTCTTC
cdr3_aa: CASSSQQEQFF
d_call: .
clone_size: many
j_call: TRBJ2-1
v_call: TRBV5-1

cdr3_nt: TGTGCCAGCAGGTTAGCGGGAGGGCCGTCGTACAATGAGCAGTTCTTC
cdr3_aa: CASRLAGGPSYNEQFF
d_call: TRBD2
clone_size: .
j_call: TRBJ2-1
v_call: TRBV6-5

cdr3_nt: TGTGCCAGCAGCCAAGCAGGTGAGCAGTTCTTC
cdr3_aa: CASSQAGEQFF
d_call: .
clone_size: few
j_call: TRBJ2-1
v_call: TRBV3-1

cdr3_nt: TGTGCCACCAGCAGAGATTATGGCTACACCTTC
cdr3_aa: CATSRDYGYTF
d_call: .
clone_size: many
j_call: TRBJ1-2
v_call: TRBV15

cdr3_nt: TGTGCCAGCAGCTCCTCCGGGACGGTAGAGACCCAGTACTTC
cdr3_aa: CASSSSGTVETQYF
d_call: .
clone_size: many
j_call: TRBJ2-5
v_call: TRBV7-2

cdr3_nt: TGTGCCAGCTCACCTGGACAGGGGATGAACACTGAAGCTTTCTTT
cdr3_aa: CASSPGQGMNTEAFF
d_call: TRBD1
clone_size: many
j_call: TRBJ1-1
v_call: TRBV18

cdr3_nt: TGTGCCAGCAGTTTAGGTCTCATCCGGACCTACAATGAGCAGTTCTTC
cdr3_aa: CASSLGLIRTYNEQFF
d_call: .
clone_size: many
j_call: TRBJ2-1
v_call: TRBV12-3/TRBV12-4

cdr3_nt: TGCAGTGCTAGAGATTATTCGGGGGCTGGTCAGCCCCAGCATTTT
cdr3_aa: CSARDYSGAGQPQHF
d_call: .
clone_size: few
j_call: TRBJ1-5
v_call: TRBV20-1

cdr3_nt: TGCAGTGCTTTAGGACTAGCGGGAGGGCCTACCACAGATACGCAGTATTTT
cdr3_aa: CSALGLAGGPTTDTQYF
d_call: TRBD2
clone_size: many
j_call: TRBJ2-3
v_call: TRBV20-1

cdr3_nt: TGTGCCAGCAGCTCGCAGACAGGGGGCCAGTACTTC
cdr3_aa: CASSSQTGGQYF
d_call: TRBD1
clone_size: many
j_call: TRBJ2-7
v_call: TRBV3-1

cdr3_nt: TGCGCCAGCAGCTTGGCGGGGCGGGGGGCGCAGGATGAGCAGTTCTTC
cdr3_aa: CASSLAGRGAQDEQFF
d_call: TRBD2
clone_size: medium-sized
j_call: TRBJ2-1
v_call: TRBV5-1

cdr3_nt: TGCAGTGCTAGTGGACTAGCGGGATCATATGAGCAGTTCTTC
cdr3_aa: CSASGLAGSYEQFF
d_call: TRBD2
clone_size: many
j_call: TRBJ2-1
v_call: TRBV20-1

cdr3_nt: TGCGCCAGCAGCGAAGGGACACACTCCTACGAGCAGTACTTC
cdr3_aa: CASSEGTHSYEQYF
d_call: .
clone_size: many
j_call: TRBJ2-7
v_call: TRBV5-1

cdr3_nt: TGTGCCAGCAGCTTCCACAGGGACACTGAAGCTTTCTTT
cdr3_aa: CASSFHRDTEAFF
d_call: .
clone_size: many
j_call: TRBJ1-1
v_call: TRBV5-4

cdr3_nt: TGTGCCAGCAGCCTTCAGCAGGGAACCGGGGAGCTGTTTTTT
cdr3_aa: CASSLQQGTGELFF
d_call: .
clone_size: .
j_call: TRBJ2-2
v_call: TRBV9

cdr3_nt: TGTGCCAGCAGGGGGGCCGGCTCCTACGAGCAGTACTTC
cdr3_aa: CASRGAGSYEQYF
d_call: .
clone_size: many
j_call: TRBJ2-7
v_call: TRBV25-1

cdr3_nt: TGTGCCTGGTCAGGGGGGCAGTACGAGCAGTACTTC
cdr3_aa: CAWSGGQYEQYF
d_call: .
clone_size: few
j_call: TRBJ2-7
v_call: TRBV30

cdr3_nt: TGCGCCAGCAGCCCGGGGGTTTCGTGGGGCCTCACCGGAGAGACCCAGTACTTC
cdr3_aa: CASSPGVSWGLTGETQYF
d_call: .
clone_size: .
j_call: TRBJ2-5
v_call: TRBV5-1

cdr3_nt: TGTGCCAGCAGTTTAACTACCGTCCGGACCTACGAGCAGTACTTC
cdr3_aa: CASSLTTVRTYEQYF
d_call: .
clone_size: many
j_call: TRBJ2-7
v_call: TRBV27

cdr3_nt: TGTGCCAGCAGCCACGGACTAGCGGGGGGCCTTGCTAAGATCGGGGAGCTGTTTTTT
cdr3_aa: CASSHGLAGGLAKIGELFF
d_call: TRBD2
clone_size: many
j_call: TRBJ2-2
v_call: TRBV3-1

cdr3_nt: TGTGCCAGCATAAAGGGACTAGCGGGGGGGCCTCGAGAGCAGTACTTC
cdr3_aa: CASIKGLAGGPREQYF
d_call: TRBD2
clone_size: many
j_call: TRBJ2-7
v_call: TRBV6-1

cdr3_nt: TGTGCCAGCAGCGTAGAAGGGTCTTCTAGCACAGATACGCAGTATTTT
cdr3_aa: CASSVEGSSSTDTQYF
d_call: .
clone_size: .
j_call: TRBJ2-3
v_call: TRBV9

cdr3_nt: TGTGCCAGCAGTTTCGCGGGGCCCCAGTATTTT
cdr3_aa: CASSFAGPQYF
d_call: .
clone_size: once
j_call: TRBJ2-3
v_call: TRBV7-9

cdr3_nt: TGTGCCAGCAATAATCAGGGGAGGCCTGGAAACACCATATATTTT
cdr3_aa: CASNNQGRPGNTIYF
d_call: .
clone_size: many
j_call: TRBJ1-3
v_call: TRBV12-3/TRBV12-4

cdr3_nt: TGTGCCAGCAGCCATGCCATAGGGCACGATTCCTACAATGAGCAGTTCTTC
cdr3_aa: CASSHAIGHDSYNEQFF
d_call: .
clone_size: .
j_call: TRBJ2-1
v_call: TRBV6-1

cdr3_nt: TGTGCCAGCGGAGGGGCGGGGGCCACTGTCGCCGGGGAGCTGTTTTTT
cdr3_aa: CASGGAGATVAGELFF
d_call: .
clone_size: many
j_call: TRBJ2-2
v_call: TRBV9

cdr3_nt: TGTGCCAGCAGCTACACTAGCGGGAGAGTTTACGAGCAGTACTTC
cdr3_aa: CASSYTSGRVYEQYF
d_call: TRBD2
clone_size: many
j_call: TRBJ2-7
v_call: TRBV7-2

cdr3_nt: TGCAGTGCTCATAGCGGGTACTACAATGAGCAGTTCTTC
cdr3_aa: CSAHSGYYNEQFF
d_call: TRBD2
clone_size: many
j_call: TRBJ2-1
v_call: TRBV20-1

cdr3_nt: TGTGCCAGCAGCTTGTGGGAGCTAAGGAACACTGAAGCTTTCTTT
cdr3_aa: CASSLWELRNTEAFF
d_call: .
clone_size: few
j_call: TRBJ1-1
v_call: TRBV5-4

cdr3_nt: TGTGCCAGCAGCGTAGATCCAGTTCCTAGTGAGCAGTTCTTC
cdr3_aa: CASSVDPVPSEQFF
d_call: .
clone_size: medium-sized
j_call: TRBJ2-1
v_call: TRBV9

cdr3_nt: TGTGCCAGCAGCTTAGAGGGGGCCCTCTATGGCTATGGCTACACCTTC
cdr3_aa: CASSLEGALYGYGYTF
d_call: TRBD1
clone_size: .
j_call: TRBJ1-2
v_call: TRBV7-2

cdr3_nt: TGTGCCAGCACCCGGACAGCCCTTAACACTGAAGCTTTCTTT
cdr3_aa: CASTRTALNTEAFF
d_call: .
clone_size: .
j_call: TRBJ1-1
v_call: TRBV6-5

cdr3_nt: TGTGCCAGCAGCTTGTCCGGGACTGAAGCTTTCTTT
cdr3_aa: CASSLSGTEAFF
d_call: .
clone_size: many
j_call: TRBJ1-1
v_call: TRBV7-9

cdr3_nt: TGTGCCAGCAGCGTTAGCGGGGCGAGCACAGATACGCAGTATTTT
cdr3_aa: CASSVSGASTDTQYF
d_call: TRBD2
clone_size: .
j_call: TRBJ2-3
v_call: TRBV3-1

cdr3_nt: TGTGCCAGCAGCCAGGGGCTAGCGACTCTCCGCGGGGAGCAGTACTTC
cdr3_aa: CASSQGLATLRGEQYF
d_call: .
clone_size: many
j_call: TRBJ2-7
v_call: TRBV11-2